This TCR beta chain was sequenced in a study of CD8 T cells in Susac syndrome. Random hexamers were used to reverse transcribe about 0.5 to 1 ug of RNA. TCRdb used MiXCR to reprocess the immunoSEQ multiplex PCR reads, holding one entry per CDR3 protein. The sample lists about 440,000 distinct CDR3 sequences; 75% to 90% were seen once. Sequencing was carried out using CD8+ T cells from PBMCs. The sequence came from a human donor with multiple sclerosis.

The CDR3 sequence is CASSPGTVLTEAFF. The CDR3 DNA reads TGTGCCAGCAGCCCCGGGACAGTACTCACTGAAGCTTTCTTT. This chain uses TRBV9 with TRBJ1-1, with 7 bases aligning to TRBD1. Trimming at V came to 4 bases and at J to 4 bases, leaving 7 bases not matched to a gene. The germline gives CDR1 SGDLS, CDR2 YYNGEE. The CDR3 loop spans 14 amino acids. The full variable domain, its missing parts supplied by reference TRBV9 and TRBJ1-1, is DSGVTQTPKHLITATGQRVTLRCSPRSGDLSVYWYQQSLDQGLQFLIQYYNGEERAKGNILERFSAQQFPDLHSELNLSSLELGDSALYFCASSPGTVLTEAFFGQGTRLTVV.